These T cell receptor beta chains were read from a single sample in a study of beta chain features in type 1 diabetes. Sequencing was performed with immunoSEQ multiplex PCR; in TCRdb, only in-frame clones are kept and a portion is missing. The table records about 340,000 clones, 6.5% to 10% of them present only once. The sequenced material came from central memory CD4+ T cells from blood. Source of these receptors: a woman under 30 in good health. The CDR3 runs from the conserved cysteine through the conserved F or W. A D gene is named only where the DNA matches it firmly. Clone sizes are given selectively: once, few, many, or a class where the clone is expanded.

>few|-|TRBJ2-6|TRBV7-9
TGTGCCAGCAGCTTGCAGGGCCTAGGGGCCAACGTCCTGACTTTC
CASSLQGLGANVLTF
>few|TRBD2|TRBJ2-5|TRBV10-3
TGTGCCACCGGACTAGCGGGAGGAGGGGAGACCCAGTACTTC
CATGLAGGGETQYF
>few|TRBD1|TRBJ1-4|TRBV2
TGTGCCAGCAGTGAAGCTTACGGACAGGGAGGGCGTGAAAAACTGTTTTTT
CASSEAYGQGGREKLFF
>-|-|TRBJ2-2|TRBV4-1
TGCGCCAGCAGCCAAGACAGGTGGGAGGCCGGGGAGCTGTTTTTT
CASSQDRWEAGELFF
>few|TRBD2|TRBJ2-1|TRBV15
TGTGCCACCAGCAGGGCGACTAGCGGGAGTGTATTTGAGCAGTTCTTC
CATSRATSGSVFEQFF
>-|-|TRBJ1-2|TRBV6-5
TGTGCCAGCAGTTACTCGTCCAGCTACACCTTC
CASSYSSSYTF
>-|-|TRBJ2-7|TRBV28
TGTGCCAGCAGTTCCCTCCCCGCGGGTTACCCCTACGAGCAGTACTTC
CASSSLPAGYPYEQYF
>-|TRBD1|TRBJ2-7|TRBV28
TGTGCCAGCTGGGGACAGGGAGGTAACTACGAGCAGTACTTC
CASWGQGGNYEQYF
>-|TRBD1|TRBJ1-2|TRBV18
TGTGCCAGCTCACCAAGGGGACAGGGGGCTTTAATTACGAGTGGCTACACCTTC
CASSPRGQGALITSGYTF
>few|TRBD1|TRBJ1-5|TRBV7-9
TGTGCCAGCAGCTACACAGGGGGACAGCCCCAGCATTTT
CASSYTGGQPQHF
>-|-|TRBJ2-3|TRBV6-4
TGTGCCAGCAGTGAAAGCGTGGGCACAGATACGCAGTATTTT
CASSESVGTDTQYF
>many|-|TRBJ1-4|TRBV5-1
TGCGCCAGCAGCTTGGACCCCGCAACTAATGAAAAACTGTTTTTT
CASSLDPATNEKLFF
>-|-|TRBJ1-4|TRBV6-5
TGTGCCCATCGACAGGCTCCTAATGAAAAACTGTTTTTT
CAHRQAPNEKLFF
>-|-|TRBJ1-2|TRBV10-3
TGTGCCAGCGGGTCCGGGACTCCTTATGGCTACACCTTC
CASGSGTPYGYTF
>-|TRBD1|TRBJ1-3|TRBV13
TGTGCCAGCAGCCGAACAGGGGACGGACTGTTTCTGGGAAACACCATATATTTT
CASSRTGDGLFLGNTIYF
>-|-|TRBJ2-7|TRBV28
TGTGCCAGCAGTTTATCTAGTGCCTACGAGCAGTACTTC
CASSLSSAYEQYF
>few|-|TRBJ2-3|TRBV11-2
TGTGCCAGCAGCCCCCAAAATAAACCCAGGACAGATACGCAGTATTTT
CASSPQNKPRTDTQYF
>-|TRBD1|TRBJ1-5|TRBV25-1
TGTGCCAGCAGTGGACCGGGACAGGGAGGGAATAGCAATCAGCCCCAGCATTTT
CASSGPGQGGNSNQPQHF
>-|-|TRBJ1-2|TRBV2
TGTGCCAGCAGTGATCGGCGGGGCTGGGTTGATGGCTACACCTTC
CASSDRRGWVDGYTF
>few|-|TRBJ2-4|TRBV11-2
TGTGCCAGCAGTACGATGCCGAAAACCAAAAACATTCAGTACTTC
CASSTMPKTKNIQYF
>-|-|TRBJ2-7|TRBV6-6
TGTGCCAGCAGGTTTAGACAAAGACTCTACGAGCAGTACTTC
CASRFRQRLYEQYF
>few|-|TRBJ2-7|TRBV11-2
TGTGCCAGCAGCTTTAATAGGGAGCCCGAGCAGTACTTC
CASSFNREPEQYF
>few|-|TRBJ2-7|TRBV6-5
TGTGCCAGCCGGACAGCCTACGAGCAGTACTTC
CASRTAYEQYF
>-|-|TRBJ2-2|TRBV25-1
TGTGCCAGCAGTGACTCGGGTCCGAACACCGGGGAGCTGTTTTTT
CASSDSGPNTGELFF
>few|-|TRBJ2-1|TRBV28
TGTGCCAGCAGTTTATGGAGTGGGAGGTCCTACAATGAGCAGTTCTTC
CASSLWSGRSYNEQFF
>-|-|TRBJ1-1|TRBV7-8
TGTGCCAGCAGCCCGGACATACTTTCCACTGAAGCTTTCTTT
CASSPDILSTEAFF
>few|-|TRBJ1-5|TRBV28
TGTGCCAGCAGCCCAGGGATGTTCCAGCCCCAGCATTTT
CASSPGMFQPQHF
>few|-|TRBJ2-7|TRBV18
TGTGCCAGCTCACCAGGTGATGAGCCCGAGCAGTACTTC
CASSPGDEPEQYF
>few|-|TRBJ2-1|TRBV6-7
TGTGCCAGCAGTACCCAGAAAAATACGGACCAGTTCTTC
CASSTQKNTDQFF
>-|TRBD1|TRBJ2-5|TRBV7-2
TGTGCCAGCAGCTCCGGACAGGGAAAGACCCAGTACTTC
CASSSGQGKTQYF
>-|-|TRBJ2-4|TRBV2
TGTGCCAGCAGTATAGACCTCGCCCAAAACATTCAGTACTTC
CASSIDLAQNIQYF
>-|-|TRBJ1-3|TRBV18
TGTGCCAGCTCACCAAGCTCGACAGGCTCTGGAAACACCATATATTTT
CASSPSSTGSGNTIYF
>few|-|TRBJ1-2|TRBV2
TGTGCCAGCAGTCCAACCTGGAACTATGGCTACACCTTC
CASSPTWNYGYTF
>-|-|TRBJ1-2|TRBV29-1
TGCAACGGGGGACATGATGGCTACACCTTC
CNGGHDGYTF
>-|-|TRBJ2-7|TRBV7-9
TGTGCCAGCAGCTCTACGGTTGACGGATCCTACGAGCAGTACTTC
CASSSTVDGSYEQYF
>-|TRBD1|TRBJ1-1|TRBV6-5
TGTGCCAGCAGTTACAGACAGGGATACACTGAAGCTTTCTTT
CASSYRQGYTEAFF
>few|-|TRBJ1-5|TRBV28
TGTGCCAGCAGTTTGTCCAGGGGAGGTCAGCCCCAGCATTTT
CASSLSRGGQPQHF
>few|-|TRBJ1-1|TRBV5-1
TGCGCCAGCAGCCCCCTTGTAGCAAACACTGAAGCTTTCTTT
CASSPLVANTEAFF
>few|-|TRBJ2-3|TRBV5-4
TGTGCCAGCAGCTTATCTAGTGAATACACAGATACGCAGTATTTT
CASSLSSEYTDTQYF
>few|-|TRBJ2-7|TRBV4-2
TGTGCCAGCGGGAGACTTAACTACGAGCAGTACTTC
CASGRLNYEQYF
>few|-|TRBJ2-3|TRBV15
TGTGCCACGGGCGGGAAGAGGAGTTCCGGGGATACGCAGTATTTT
CATGGKRSSGDTQYF
>-|TRBD2|TRBJ2-5|TRBV27
TGTGCCAGCAGTTTTAGGACTAGCGGGAGGGTCCAAGAGACCCAGTACTTC
CASSFRTSGRVQETQYF
>-|TRBD2|TRBJ2-6|TRBV11-2
TGTGCCAGCAGCCTCCTAGCGGCCGGGGCCAACGTCCTGACTTTC
CASSLLAAGANVLTF
>many|-|TRBJ2-5|TRBV5-6
TGTGCCAGCAGCTTCGGGAATGAGGAGACCCAGTACTTC
CASSFGNEETQYF
>-|-|TRBJ2-1|TRBV19
TGTGCCAGTAGTATTCTGGCAGGCACGGATGAGCAGTTCTTC
CASSILAGTDEQFF
>many|-|TRBJ2-5|TRBV7-2
TGTGCCAGCAGCTCCCAAGGGGTTTTATCGGAGACCCAGTACTTC
CASSSQGVLSETQYF